The entry below describes one TCR beta chain. This entry belongs to a study of PD-L1 blockade in urothelial cancer. Across the study: Patients' histories included 0 to 3 prior chemotherapy regimens. At 3 weeks (second dose) and 6 weeks after starting treatment, blood was analyzed.

The CDR3 is 16 amino acids. V gave up 5 bases and J gave up 3 bases; unmatched junction bases: 5. CDR1 KGHSH and CDR2 LQKENI come from the germline V gene. Synthetic spike-ins, TCR analog templates, were added into each PCR. Assay used: immunoSEQ multiplex PCR; TCRdb lists only in-frame clones, some missing. The sample records roughly 45,000 clones, 88% being singletons. The source is a woman in her sixties or seventies with urothelial cancer. The sequences come from PBMCs, collected around atezolizumab (anti-PD-L1) treatment. V is TRBV18 and J is TRBJ2-1; 12 bases map to TRBD2. The CDR3 nucleotides read TGTGCCAGCTCATGGCTAGCGGGAGGGCACTACAATGAGCAGTTCTTC. Its translation: CASSWLAGGHYNEQFF.